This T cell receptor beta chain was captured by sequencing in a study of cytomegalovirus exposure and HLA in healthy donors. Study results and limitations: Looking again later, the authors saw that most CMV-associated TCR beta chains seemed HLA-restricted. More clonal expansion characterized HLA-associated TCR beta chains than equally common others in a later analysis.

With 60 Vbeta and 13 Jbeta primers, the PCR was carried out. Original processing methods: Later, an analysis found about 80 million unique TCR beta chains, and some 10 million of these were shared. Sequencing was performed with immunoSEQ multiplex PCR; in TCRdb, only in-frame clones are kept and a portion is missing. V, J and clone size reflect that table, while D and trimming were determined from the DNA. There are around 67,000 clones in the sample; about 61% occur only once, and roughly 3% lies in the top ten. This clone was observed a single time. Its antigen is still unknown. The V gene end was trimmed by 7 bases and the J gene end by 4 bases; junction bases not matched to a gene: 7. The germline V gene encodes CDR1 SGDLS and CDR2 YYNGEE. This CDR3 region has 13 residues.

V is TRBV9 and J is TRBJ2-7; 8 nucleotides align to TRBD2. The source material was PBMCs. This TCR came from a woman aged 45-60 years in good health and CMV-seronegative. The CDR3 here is CASGTGGPYEQYF. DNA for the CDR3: TGTGCCAGCGGTACGGGAGGGCCATACGAGCAGTACTTC.